This T cell receptor (beta chain) was obtained from a study of graft-versus-host responses after intestinal transplantation. Across the study: All recipients were given anti-thymocyte globulin induction, and tacrolimus and steroids were then administered for around three years.

Study results and limitations: GvH clonotypes were identified within recipient marrow, with a subset emerging first in ileum or blood.

Looked up from germline, CDR1 is MNHEY and CDR2 is SMNVEV (reference sequence). There are 13 residues in the CDR3. Trimming cost V 10 bases and J 2 bases; bases outside gene matches: 4. This clone was seen only once. Its target is not known. Assay: immunoSEQ multiplex PCR; the TCRdb copy retains only in-frame clones and omits some. Of tens of thousands of clones listed, around 93% are singletons. The J gene is TRBJ1-5, the V gene TRBV27; 8 nucleotides align to TRBD1. Sequencing was performed on unstimulated CD8+ T cells sorted from spleen or lymph node cells, taken before intestinal transplant. The receptor's source is a human donor who received an intestinal transplant. The CDR3 is CATSTGGNQPQHF. The CDR3 DNA is TGTGCCACCTCGACAGGGGGCAATCAGCCCCAGCATTTT.